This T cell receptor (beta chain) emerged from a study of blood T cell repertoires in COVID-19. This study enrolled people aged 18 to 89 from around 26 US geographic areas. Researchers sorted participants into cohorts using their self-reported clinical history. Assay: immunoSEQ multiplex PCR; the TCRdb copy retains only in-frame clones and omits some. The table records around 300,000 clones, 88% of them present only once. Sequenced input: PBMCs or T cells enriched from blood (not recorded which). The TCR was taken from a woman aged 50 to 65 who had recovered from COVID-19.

CDR3: CASSLSPGTGGSIGNTIYF. The CDR3, as DNA: TGTGCCAGCAGTTTAAGTCCCGGGACAGGGGGAAGTATCGGAAACACCATATATTTT. The chain couples TRBV28 to TRBJ1-3, with 11 nucleotides matching TRBD1. V shed 2 bases and J 4 bases; nucleotides not matched to a gene: 13. There are 19 residues in the CDR3. CDR1 and CDR2 (germline): MDHEN, SYDVKM.